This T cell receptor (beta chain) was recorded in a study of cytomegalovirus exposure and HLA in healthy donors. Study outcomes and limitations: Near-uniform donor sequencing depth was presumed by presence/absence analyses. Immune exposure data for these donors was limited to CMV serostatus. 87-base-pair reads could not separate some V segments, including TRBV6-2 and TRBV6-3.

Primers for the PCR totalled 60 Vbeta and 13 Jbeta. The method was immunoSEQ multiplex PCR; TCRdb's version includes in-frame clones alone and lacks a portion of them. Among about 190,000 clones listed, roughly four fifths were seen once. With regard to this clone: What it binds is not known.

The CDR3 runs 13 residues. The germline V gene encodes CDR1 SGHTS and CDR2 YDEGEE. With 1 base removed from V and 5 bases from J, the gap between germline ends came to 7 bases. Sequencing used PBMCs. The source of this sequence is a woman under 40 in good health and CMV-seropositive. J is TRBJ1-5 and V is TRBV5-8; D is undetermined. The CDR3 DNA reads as TGTGCCAGCAGCTTGCACAGCTATCAGCCCCAGCATTTT. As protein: CASSLHSYQPQHF.